The 12 T cell receptor beta chains below all came from one sample that was sequenced in a study of regulatory T cells in long-lasting Graves disease. Assembly of TCR beta libraries relied on iRepertoire HTBI primers together with Arm-PCR of CDR3 regions. TCRdb used MiXCR to reprocess the multiplex PCR reads, holding one entry per CDR3 protein. The sample gives around 450,000 distinct CDR3 sequences, about 15% of which show up once; roughly 8% is in the top ten. The time point was: newly diagnosed GD, antithyroid drugs for less than 3 months. With RNA extracted from PBMCs as input, the TCR library was made. The same data also contributed to another study, on T cells in Graves' hyperthyroidism and ophthalmopathy.

The specimen comprised peripheral blood mononuclear cells (PBMCs), sampled at new diagnosis, from a patient treated with antithyroid drugs. The receptors stem from a woman aged 40 to 50 with Graves disease.

This clonotype has a count of ten or more. This chain joins TRBV5-1 and TRBJ2-2; TRBD2 agrees at 11 bases. The ends lost 4 bases at V and 8 bases at J; junction bases unmatched: 10. Looked up from germline, CDR1 is SGHRS and CDR2 is YFSETQ. CDR3 length: 16 residues. CDR3 nucleotide sequence: TGCGCCAGCAGCCCAGGGACTAGCGGATTCCTAGGGGAGCTGTTTTTT. Translating gives CASSPGTSGFLGELFF.

This chain links TRBV14 with TRBJ1-1, with D possibly matching TRBD1 (6 bases). Deletions cut 11 bases from V and 5 bases from J, with 24 bases between. From germline, CDR1 is SGHDN and CDR2 FVKESK. This CDR3 has 15 amino acids. CDR3 nucleotide sequence: TGTGCCGGCAACTTTGGAGGGGGGGCGAGGACTGAAGCTTTCTTT. It translates to CAGNFGGGARTEAFF.

Worth noting for this clonotype: The missing conserved phenylalanine or tryptophan at the end of this CDR3 makes a read error likely. This sequence joins TRBV25-1 and TRBJ2-5; D gene uncertain. V gave up 2 bases and J gave up 0 bases, with 4 bases separating them. The V gene's germline CDR1 is MGHDK and CDR2 SYGVNS. The CDR3 covers 13 residues. CDR3 nucleotide sequence: TGTGCCAGCAGTGAAGGCAACCAAGAGACCCAGTACTCC. Protein sequence: CASSEGNQETQYS.

This clonotype appeared many times. V gene TRBV12-3 or TRBV12-4 combines with J gene TRBJ2-1; D is perhaps TRBD1 (6 bases). The CDR3 contains 14 residues. Deletions cut 6 bases from V and 4 bases from J, with 13 bases between. The CDR3 here is CASSGTFNYNEQFF. The CDR3 DNA is TGTGCCAGCAGCGGGACATTTAATTACAATGAGCAGTTCTTC.

In its sample, this clonotype was seen many times. The chain links TRBV28 to TRBJ1-1; 8 bases match TRBD1. The CDR3 runs to 16 residues. Per germline, CDR1 MDHEN and CDR2 SYDVKM. Germline trimming cut 4 bases from V and 0 bases from J; bases unmatched to any gene: 7. The CDR3 protein is CASSSGGTGLNTEAFF. CDR3 bases: TGTGCCAGCAGTTCAGGGGGGACAGGACTGAACACTGAAGCTTTCTTT.

This clonotype was counted ten times or more. The genes are TRBV7-2 and TRBJ2-5; possibly TRBD1 or TRBD2 for D (6 bases each). Trimming cost V 5 bases and J 5 bases, with 15 bases left between them. The CDR3 sequence is 14 residues long. Germline V gives CDR1 SGHTA, CDR2 FQGNSA. CDR3 loop: CASSPTGRGETQYF. DNA of the CDR3: TGTGCCAGCAGCCCGACAGGTCGGGGGGAGACCCAGTACTTC.

This clonotype was detected ten times or more. The rearrangement joins TRBV2 to TRBJ2-5; weak D call: TRBD1 (6 bases). The CDR3 runs 14 residues. Trimming left V 3 bases short and J 3 bases short, with 11 bases between. CDR1 and CDR2 from the germline V gene are SNHLY and FYNNEI. The CDR3 coding sequence is TGTGCCAGCAGTGAGTACAGGGCTGAAGAGACCCAGTACTTC. Its protein is CASSEYRAEETQYF.

This clonotype was observed at least ten times. This chain uses TRBV27 with TRBJ2-5, with TRBD2 matching 10 bases. CDR3 length equals 15 residues. V shed 4 bases and J 5 bases; nucleotides not matched to a gene: 7. The germline V gene has CDR1 MNHEY and CDR2 SMNVEV (reference sequence). The CDR3: CASSSVAGGWETQYF. The CDR3 DNA follows: TGTGCCAGCAGTTCCGTAGCGGGAGGATGGGAGACCCAGTACTTC.

The chain uses TRBV19 and TRBJ2-1, with TRBD1 matching over 8 bases. The CDR3 is made up of 14 amino acids. Germline lookup yields CDR1 LNHDA and CDR2 SQIVND (reference sequence). J was trimmed by 9 bases and V by 9 bases; bases with no gene match: 13. The CDR3 here is CASHRGSQNGEQFF. In nucleotides, the CDR3 is TGTGCCAGCCACAGGGGGTCGCAAAATGGTGAGCAGTTCTTC. Variable domain in full (rest from reference TRBV19 and TRBJ2-1): DGGITQSPKYLFRKEGQNVTLSCEQNLNHDAMYWYRQDPGQGLRLIYYSQIVNDFQKGDIAEGYSVSREKKESFPLTVTSAQKNPTAFYLCASHRGSQNGEQFFGPGTRLTVL.

About this clonotype itself: One junction end disagrees with the germline gene, perhaps due to a read error. The chain has TRBV11-2 and TRBJ2-4; perhaps TRBD1 as D (5 bases). CDR3 size: 14 residues. Germline lookup yields CDR1 SGHAT and CDR2 FQNNGV. For the CDR3, the DNA is TGTGCCAGCAGCTTACAAGCGACAGAAAACATGCAGTACTTC. Protein: CASSLQATENMQYF.

This clonotype appeared many times. The chain has TRBV7-9 and TRBJ2-2; D remains ambiguous. Germline V lookup: CDR1 SEHNR, CDR2 FQNEAQ (reference sequence). The germline V and J ends were trimmed by 5 bases and 5 bases, with 9 bases remaining between them. The CDR3 sequence is 13 residues long. In nucleotides, the CDR3 is TGTGCCAGCAGCCCCCCAGAGACCGGGGAGCTGTTTTTT. It encodes CASSPPETGELFF.

The V gene is TRBV6-1, the J gene TRBJ1-1, with D unresolved. Germline loops: CDR1 MNHNS, CDR2 SASEGT. The CDR3 has 11 residues. V was shortened by 2 bases and J by 4 bases, with 2 bases between the two germline ends. DNA of the CDR3: TGTGCCAGCAGTGAAATCACTGAAGCTTTCTTT. Translating gives CASSEITEAFF.